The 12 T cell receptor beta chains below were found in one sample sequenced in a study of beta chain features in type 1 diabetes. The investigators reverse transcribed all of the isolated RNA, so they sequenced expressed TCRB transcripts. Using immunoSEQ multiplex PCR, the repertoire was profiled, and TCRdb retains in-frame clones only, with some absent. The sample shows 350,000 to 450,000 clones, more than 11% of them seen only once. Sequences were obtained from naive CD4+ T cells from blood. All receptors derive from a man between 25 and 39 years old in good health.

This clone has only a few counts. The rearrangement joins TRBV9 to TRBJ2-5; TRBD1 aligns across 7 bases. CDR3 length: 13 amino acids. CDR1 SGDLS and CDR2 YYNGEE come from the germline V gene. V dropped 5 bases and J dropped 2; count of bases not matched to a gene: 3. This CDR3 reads CASSQGQQETQYF. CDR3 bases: TGTGCCAGCAGTCAGGGACAGCAAGAGACCCAGTACTTC.

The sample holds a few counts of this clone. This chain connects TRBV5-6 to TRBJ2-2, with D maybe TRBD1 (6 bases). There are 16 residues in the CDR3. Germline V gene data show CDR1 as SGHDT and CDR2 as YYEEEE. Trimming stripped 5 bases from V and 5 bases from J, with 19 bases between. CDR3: CASRYKIRGDTGELFF. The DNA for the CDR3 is TGTGCCAGCAGGTACAAGATCAGGGGAGATACCGGGGAGCTGTTTTTT.

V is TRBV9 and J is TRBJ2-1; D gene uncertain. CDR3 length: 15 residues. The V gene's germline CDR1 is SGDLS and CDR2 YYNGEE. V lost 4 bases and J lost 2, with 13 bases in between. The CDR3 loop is CASSLLADPYNEQFF. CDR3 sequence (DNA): TGTGCCAGCAGCCTCCTGGCAGATCCCTACAATGAGCAGTTCTTC.

CDR3 nucleotide sequence: TGTGCCAGCACTACAGGGACTTCGAGGGTCACTGAAGCTTTCTTT. As protein: CASTTGTSRVTEAFF. V usage is TRBV25-1 and J usage is TRBJ1-1; maybe TRBD1 (6 bases). V was clipped by 7 bases and J by 4 bases, with 19 bases between them. The CDR3 length is 15 residues. Germline CDR1 is MGHDK and CDR2 is SYGVNS.

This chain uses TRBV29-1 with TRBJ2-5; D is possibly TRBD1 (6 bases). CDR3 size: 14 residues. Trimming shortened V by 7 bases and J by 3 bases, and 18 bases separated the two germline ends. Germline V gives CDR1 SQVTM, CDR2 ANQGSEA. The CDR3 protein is CSAAPDDRKETQYF. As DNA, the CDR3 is TGCAGCGCTGCACCCGACGACAGGAAAGAGACCCAGTACTTC.

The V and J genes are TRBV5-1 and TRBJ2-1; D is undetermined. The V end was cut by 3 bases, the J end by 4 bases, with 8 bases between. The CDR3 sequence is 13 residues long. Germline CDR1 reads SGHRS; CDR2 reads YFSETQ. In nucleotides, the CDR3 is TGCGCCAGCAGCTCCGATATTTACAATGAGCAGTTCTTC. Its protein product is CASSSDIYNEQFF. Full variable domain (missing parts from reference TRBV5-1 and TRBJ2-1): KAGVTQTPRYLIKTRGQQVTLSCSPISGHRSVSWYQQTPGQGLQFLFEYFSETQRNKGNFPGRFSGRQFSNSRSEMNVSTLELGDSALYLCASSSDIYNEQFFGPGTRLTVL.

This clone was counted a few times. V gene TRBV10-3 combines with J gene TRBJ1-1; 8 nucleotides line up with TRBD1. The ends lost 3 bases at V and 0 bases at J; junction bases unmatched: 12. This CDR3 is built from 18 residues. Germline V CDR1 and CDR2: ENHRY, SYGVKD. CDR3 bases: TGTGCCATCAGTGAATCCGCAGGGGGCTCTCCCATGAACACTGAAGCTTTCTTT. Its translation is CAISESAGGSPMNTEAFF.

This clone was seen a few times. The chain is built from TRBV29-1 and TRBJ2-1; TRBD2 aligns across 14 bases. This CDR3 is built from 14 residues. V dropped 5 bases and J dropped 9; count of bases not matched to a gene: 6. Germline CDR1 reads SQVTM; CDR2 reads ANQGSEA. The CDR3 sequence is CSVRLAGGPSEQFF. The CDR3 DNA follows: TGCAGCGTTCGACTAGCGGGAGGGCCAAGTGAGCAGTTCTTC.

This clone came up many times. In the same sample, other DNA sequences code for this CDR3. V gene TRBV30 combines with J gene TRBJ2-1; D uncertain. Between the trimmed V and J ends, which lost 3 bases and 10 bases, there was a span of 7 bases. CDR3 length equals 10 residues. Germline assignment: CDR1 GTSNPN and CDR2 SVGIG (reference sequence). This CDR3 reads CAWSSSEQFF. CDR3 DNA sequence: TGTGCCTGGAGCTCCAGCGAGCAGTTCTTC.

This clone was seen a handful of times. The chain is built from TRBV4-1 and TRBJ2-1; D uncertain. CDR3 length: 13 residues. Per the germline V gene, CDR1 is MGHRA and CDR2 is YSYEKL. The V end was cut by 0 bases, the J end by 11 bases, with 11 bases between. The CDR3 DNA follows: TGCGCCAGCAGCCAAGAAAGTAAACAGCAGCAGTTCTTC. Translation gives CASSQESKQQQFF.

CDR3 nucleotides: TGCGCCAGCAGTCAATCTGGCCAGGGGAACTCTGGAAACACCATATATTTT. This gives the protein CASSQSGQGNSGNTIYF. J is TRBJ1-3 and V is TRBV23-1, with D perhaps matching TRBD1 (6 bases). TRBV23-1 is flagged as an ORF with uncertain function. V was shortened by 0 bases and J by 0 bases, with 12 bases between the two germline ends. The CDR3 has 17 amino acids.

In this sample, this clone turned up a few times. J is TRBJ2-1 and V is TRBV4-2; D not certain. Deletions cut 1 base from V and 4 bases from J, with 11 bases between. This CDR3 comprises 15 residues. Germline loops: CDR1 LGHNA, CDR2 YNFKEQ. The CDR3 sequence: CASSQAGPAYNEQFF. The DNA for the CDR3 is TGTGCCAGCAGCCAAGCTGGGCCCGCTTACAATGAGCAGTTCTTC.